What follows are 31 T cell receptor beta chains derived from one specimen sequenced in a study of shared clonotypes between healthy human individuals. Method: immunoSEQ multiplex PCR; TCRdb's copy keeps in-frame clones and lacks some. The sample lists about 2.3 million clones; 85% to 95% were seen once. Source material: naive CD4+ T cells from PBMCs. The sample's subset: CD45RA+ positively selected. These receptors were taken from a man between 18 and 35 years old in good health. Some clones in this sample may be carry-over from other donors' samples.

For the CDR3, the DNA is TGTGCCAGCAGTGAAGTTTCGGCTGGTGGCTACACCTTC. Translation: CASSEVSAGGYTF. The chain carries TRBV6-1 and TRBJ1-2; D gene uncertain. This CDR3 has 13 amino acids. Between the trimmed V and J ends, which lost 1 base and 7 bases, there was a span of 10 bases. Germline CDR1 MNHNS, CDR2 SASEGT.

As for this clone: Other nucleotide sequences from this sample produce the same CDR3. The chain carries TRBV18 and TRBJ1-5, with D possibly being TRBD1 (6 bases). Germline values: CDR1 KGHSH, CDR2 LQKENI. V was clipped by 1 base and J by 4 bases, with 8 bases between them. This CDR3 comprises 14 residues. DNA of the CDR3: TGTGCCAGCTCACCACGGGGGGCGAATCAGCCCCAGCATTTT. This codes for CASSPRGANQPQHF.

This clone was detected only a few times. The J gene is TRBJ2-2, the V gene TRBV28; the D is unclear. CDR1 and CDR2 (germline): MDHEN, SYDVKM. V lost 5 bases and J lost 4, with 8 bases in between. This CDR3 comprises 13 residues. As DNA, the CDR3 is TGTGCCAGCAGTATCTCAGGCACCGGGGAGCTGTTTTTT. Protein product: CASSISGTGELFF.

The V and J genes are TRBV9 and TRBJ2-3, with D perhaps being TRBD1 or TRBD2 (6 bases each). CDR3 length: 16 residues. V gave up 0 bases and J gave up 0 bases, with 11 bases separating them. CDR1 SGDLS and CDR2 YYNGEE come from the germline V gene. The CDR3 DNA reads TGTGCCAGCAGCGTAGATGAGGGGGGAAGCACAGATACGCAGTATTTT. This codes for CASSVDEGGSTDTQYF.

The chain joins TRBV28 to TRBJ2-1; possible D gene TRBD1, 5 bases. The CDR3 consists of 13 residues. The germline V gene encodes CDR1 MDHEN and CDR2 SYDVKM. The ends were cut back, 6 bases at V and 4 bases at J, with 10 bases in the middle. The CDR3 protein is CASRDSYYNEQFF. The CDR3 region has the DNA TGTGCCAGCAGAGACAGCTATTACAATGAGCAGTTCTTC.

The chain has TRBV28 and TRBJ1-1; maybe TRBD1 (5 bases). The CDR3 runs 15 residues. Per the germline V gene, CDR1 is MDHEN and CDR2 is SYDVKM. V gave up 11 bases and J gave up 4 bases, with 23 bases separating them. CDR3 DNA: TGTGCCGCCGGGGGAAGGGGTCCCTTGGGCACTGAAGCTTTCTTT. Its translation: CAAGGRGPLGTEAFF.

The chain combines TRBV7-2 with TRBJ1-1, with D possibly being TRBD1 (5 bases). The CDR3 is 14 amino acids. V shed 4 bases and J shed 3 bases, with 12 bases lying between them. CDR1 and CDR2 (germline): SGHTA, FQGNSA. DNA for the CDR3: TGTGCCAGCAGCTCCCTTCCGGGGCACACTGAAGCTTTCTTT. It specifies CASSSLPGHTEAFF.

This chain connects TRBV6-6 to TRBJ2-7, with D possibly TRBD1 on 5 matching bases. The CDR3 extends over 15 amino acids. Between the trimmed V and J ends, which lost 4 bases and 3 bases, there was a span of 16 bases. Germline CDR1 and CDR2: MNHNY and SVGAGI (reference sequence). The CDR3: CASSLKDTLIYEQYF. The CDR3 nucleotides are TGTGCCAGCAGTTTGAAGGACACACTAATCTACGAGCAGTACTTC.

As regards this clone: Additional DNA sequences in this sample encode the identical CDR3. This chain connects TRBV18 to TRBJ2-2; D unclear. The V gene's germline CDR1 is KGHSH and CDR2 LQKENI. Trimming pared 1 base from V and 4 bases from J, leaving 7 bases between. CDR3 length: 14 amino acids. The CDR3 reads CASSPRTGTGELFF. The CDR3 DNA follows: TGTGCCAGCTCACCACGGACGGGCACCGGGGAGCTGTTTTTT.

The chain joins TRBV2 to TRBJ2-3, with D tentatively TRBD1 (6 bases). Germline V lookup: CDR1 SNHLY, CDR2 FYNNEI. Trimming stripped 3 bases from V and 3 bases from J, with 10 bases between. The CDR3 spans 14 residues. The CDR3 DNA sequence: TGTGCCAGCAGTGAGGGGGCTGGTACAGATACGCAGTATTTT. Amino acid sequence: CASSEGAGTDTQYF.

This clone was seen a single time. This sequence joins TRBV7-2 and TRBJ2-5, with 7 nucleotides matching TRBD1. Trimming at V came to 3 bases and at J to 5 bases, leaving 6 bases not matched to a gene. CDR1 is SGHTA, CDR2 FQGNSA, per germline. The CDR3 consists of 14 residues. CDR3 DNA: TGTGCCAGCAGCTTCCACAGGGGCGGGGAGACCCAGTACTTC. As protein: CASSFHRGGETQYF.

The chain recombines TRBV7-8 with TRBJ1-5, with 8 nucleotides matching TRBD1. CDR1 and CDR2 (germline): SGHVS, FQNEAQ. J lost 3 bases, V lost 1 base, and 5 bases had no gene match. The CDR3 contains 16 residues. DNA for the CDR3: TGTGCCAGCAGCTTAGTTCCGGGACAGGTCAATCAGCCCCAGCATTTT. Its translation: CASSLVPGQVNQPQHF.

This clone occurred once. The chain combines TRBV7-6 with TRBJ1-1; TRBD1 is a possible D gene (6 bases). The V end lost 3 bases, the J end lost 4 bases, and 15 bases lay between the germline ends. This CDR3 has 15 residues. Germline CDR1 and CDR2: SGHVS and FNYEAQ. CDR3 in DNA: TGTGCCAGCAGCTTGGGGGGCCGAACAAGCACTGAAGCTTTCTTT. It is translated as CASSLGGRTSTEAFF.

This rearrangement joins TRBV7-2 to TRBJ2-7, with D possibly matching TRBD2 (6 bases). CDR1 and CDR2 from the germline V gene are SGHTA and FQGNSA. V dropped 6 bases and J dropped 3 bases, with 15 bases sitting between them. There are 14 residues in the CDR3. CDR3 DNA sequence: TGTGCCAGCAGGGTGAGCGGGCACCACTACGAGCAGTACTTC. Translated, it gives CASRVSGHHYEQYF. The variable domain in full, with the rest retrieved from reference TRBV7-2 and TRBJ2-7, is GAGVSQSPSNKVTEKGKDVELRCDPISGHTALYWYRQSLGQGLEFLIYFQGNSAPDKSGLPSDRFSAERTGGSVSTLTIQRTQQEDSAVYLCASRVSGHHYEQYFGPGTRLTVT.

This chain uses TRBV7-3 with TRBJ2-5; 11 bases fit TRBD2. Germline V CDR1 and CDR2: SGHTA, FQGTGA. The CDR3 loop spans 18 amino acids. V was pared by 5 bases and J by 3 bases, with 14 bases of the junction left unmatched. CDR3 amino acids: CASSPGLAESRGKETQYF. As DNA, the CDR3 is TGTGCCAGCAGCCCGGGACTAGCGGAGTCTAGGGGTAAAGAGACCCAGTACTTC.

CDR3: CASSQVGFRSAALVYPEQFF. As DNA, the CDR3 is TGCGCCAGCAGCCAAGTAGGTTTTCGTTCGGCGGCTCTCGTCTACCCGGAGCAGTTCTTC. The chain joins TRBV4-1 to TRBJ2-1, with D unclear. CDR3 length equals 20 residues. Germline CDR1 reads MGHRA; CDR2 reads YSYEKL. Between the trimmed V and J ends, which lost 1 base and 10 bases, there was a span of 32 bases.

The J gene is TRBJ2-3, the V gene TRBV9, with TRBD1 matching over 11 bases. Germline CDR1 SGDLS, CDR2 YYNGEE. V gave up 0 bases and J gave up 5 bases; unmatched junction bases: 14. This CDR3 comprises 19 residues. CDR3 coding DNA: TGTGCCAGCAGCGTAGTCGGGACAGGGGGTTTATCCCATCAAGATACGCAGTATTTT. This encodes CASSVVGTGGLSHQDTQYF.

In nucleotides, the CDR3 is TGTGCCAGCAGCTTATGGGGCGTTAGCGGGAGCCTTGGCGAGCAGTACTTC. Translating it yields CASSLWGVSGSLGEQYF. The rearrangement uses TRBV7-3 and TRBJ2-7; 9 nucleotides align to TRBD2. Trimming took 2 bases from V and 6 from J; bases not matched to a gene: 14. Germline values: CDR1 SGHTA, CDR2 FQGTGA. There are 17 residues in the CDR3.

The V gene is TRBV4-2, the J gene TRBJ2-7; TRBD1 agrees at 8 bases. There are 16 residues in the CDR3. With 4 bases clipped from V and 0 bases from J, the junction kept 8 bases outside the gene matches. CDR1 is LGHNA and CDR2 is YNFKEQ in the germline V gene. CDR3 nucleotide sequence: TGTGCCAGCAGCCGAACCCCGGGACAGGCCTCCTACGAGCAGTACTTC. The encoded protein is CASSRTPGQASYEQYF.

V usage is TRBV5-1 and J usage is TRBJ1-4; a possible D gene is TRBD1 (6 bases). The CDR3 is 16 residues long. Germline V gene lookup returns CDR1 SGHRS and CDR2 YFSETQ. The V gene lost 3 bases and the J gene lost 8 bases, with 20 bases spanning the gap. The CDR3 DNA reads TGCGCCAGCAGCTCCCTTTCACAGGGTTCAGGGGAAAAACTGTTTTTT. It specifies CASSSLSQGSGEKLFF. Full variable domain (missing parts from reference TRBV5-1 and TRBJ1-4): KAGVTQTPRYLIKTRGQQVTLSCSPISGHRSVSWYQQTPGQGLQFLFEYFSETQRNKGNFPGRFSGRQFSNSRSEMNVSTLELGDSALYLCASSSLSQGSGEKLFFGSGTQLSVL.

This sequence joins TRBV6-4 and TRBJ2-1; D might be TRBD2 (5 bases). This CDR3 region has 16 residues. CDR1 MRHNA and CDR2 SNTAGT come from the germline V gene. Trimming took off 3 bases at V and 4 bases at J, with 16 bases between the two ends. The CDR3 DNA reads as TGTGCCAGCAGTGAAGAGGCGGGCTACCTTTACAATGAGCAGTTCTTC. Protein product: CASSEEAGYLYNEQFF.

The gene calls are TRBV30 and TRBJ2-5; a possible D gene is TRBD1 (5 bases). CDR1 is GTSNPN, CDR2 SVGIG, per germline (reference sequence). The V gene lost 4 bases and the J gene lost 5 bases, with 14 bases spanning the gap. The CDR3 spans 13 residues. The CDR3 DNA is TGTGCCTGGATGGCTCCAGGGTTGGAGACCCAGTACTTC. This encodes CAWMAPGLETQYF.

A note on this clone: Other nucleotide sequences in the sample specify the same CDR3. V is TRBV9 and J is TRBJ1-2, with a possible D match to TRBD1 (5 bases). This CDR3 region has 13 residues. Trimming stripped 1 base from V and 2 bases from J, with 6 bases between. From germline, CDR1 is SGDLS and CDR2 YYNGEE. This CDR3 is CASSVRGNYGYTF. The CDR3 DNA reads TGTGCCAGCAGCGTAAGGGGAAACTATGGCTACACCTTC.

The J gene is TRBJ1-1, the V gene TRBV25-1; a weak D match, TRBD1 (5 bases). Per the germline V gene, CDR1 is MGHDK and CDR2 is SYGVNS. Deletions cut 0 bases from V and 3 bases from J, with 11 bases between. This CDR3 comprises 15 residues. CDR3 DNA sequence: TGTGCCAGCAGTGAATATGGGGGTGGGGACACTGAAGCTTTCTTT. Encoded protein: CASSEYGGGDTEAFF.

J is TRBJ2-1 and V is TRBV6-5; 10 bases match TRBD2. After removal of 6 bases from V and 6 bases from J, the junction contained 8 bases not matched to a gene. The CDR3 extends over 15 amino acids. The V gene's germline CDR1 is MNHEY and CDR2 SVGAGI. This chain's CDR3 is CASSRGTSVPNEQFF. CDR3 sequence (DNA): TGTGCCAGCAGCCGCGGGACTAGCGTTCCCAATGAGCAGTTCTTC.

This clone has just one count. CDR3 region: CATARAEVAKTQYF. CDR3 in DNA: TGTGCCACCGCTCGTGCAGAGGTGGCAAAGACCCAGTACTTC. The chain carries TRBV10-3 and TRBJ2-5; D not resolved. This CDR3 region has 14 residues. CDR1 and CDR2 (germline): ENHRY, SYGVKD. Trimming removed 10 bases from V and 6 bases from J, with 21 bases in between.

The chain uses TRBV6-6 and TRBJ2-7, with a tentative D call TRBD1 (6 bases). V lost 11 bases and J lost 1, with 21 bases in between. The CDR3 covers 15 residues. Germline CDR1 MNHNY, CDR2 SVGAGI (reference sequence). In DNA form, the CDR3 reads TGTGCCGTAGGGGGAAGGACCCCTCCGTCCTACGAGCAGTACTTC. It yields the protein CAVGGRTPPSYEQYF.

J is TRBJ2-3 and V is TRBV28, with D possibly matching TRBD1 (6 bases). Trimming took 5 bases from V and 2 from J, leaving 17 bases between them. The germline gives CDR1 MDHEN, CDR2 SYDVKM. The CDR3 consists of 16 residues. CDR3 region: CASSRTAHQLTDTQYF. The CDR3, as DNA: TGTGCCAGCAGTCGGACAGCCCACCAACTCACAGATACGCAGTATTTT. Filled out from reference TRBV28 and TRBJ2-3, the complete variable domain reads DVKVTQSSRYLVKRTGEKVFLECVQDMDHENMFWYRQDPGLGLRLIYFSYDVKMKEKGDIPEGYSVSREKKERFSLILESASTNQTSMYLCASSRTAHQLTDTQYFGPGTRLTVL.

V and J are TRBV27 and TRBJ2-7; D may be TRBD1 (5 bases). The CDR3 spans 15 residues. V gave up 5 bases and J gave up 3 bases, with 17 bases separating them. Germline V gene lookup returns CDR1 MNHEY and CDR2 SMNVEV (reference sequence). CDR3 nucleotide sequence: TGTGCCAGCAGTCGGCCCGGGCAGGGCCTCTACGAGCAGTACTTC. Its protein product is CASSRPGQGLYEQYF.

The V call is TRBV7-2, the J call TRBJ2-7; D is perhaps TRBD2 (5 bases). CDR3 length: 14 amino acids. In germline, CDR1 is SGHTA, CDR2 FQGNSA. The V end lost 2 bases, the J end lost 3 bases, and 11 bases lay between the germline ends. This CDR3 reads CASSLWRAGYEQYF. In DNA, the CDR3 is TGTGCCAGCAGCTTATGGCGGGCTGGCTACGAGCAGTACTTC.

This chain uses TRBV7-6 with TRBJ1-3; 7 bases are a match to TRBD1. Germline V CDR1 and CDR2: SGHVS, FNYEAQ. The CDR3 consists of 16 residues. The junction had 7 bases not matched to a gene; V was cut back by 5 bases and J by 0 bases. DNA for the CDR3: TGTGCCAGCAGCCCCCGGGACAGAAACTCTGGAAACACCATATATTTT. This sequence encodes CASSPRDRNSGNTIYF.